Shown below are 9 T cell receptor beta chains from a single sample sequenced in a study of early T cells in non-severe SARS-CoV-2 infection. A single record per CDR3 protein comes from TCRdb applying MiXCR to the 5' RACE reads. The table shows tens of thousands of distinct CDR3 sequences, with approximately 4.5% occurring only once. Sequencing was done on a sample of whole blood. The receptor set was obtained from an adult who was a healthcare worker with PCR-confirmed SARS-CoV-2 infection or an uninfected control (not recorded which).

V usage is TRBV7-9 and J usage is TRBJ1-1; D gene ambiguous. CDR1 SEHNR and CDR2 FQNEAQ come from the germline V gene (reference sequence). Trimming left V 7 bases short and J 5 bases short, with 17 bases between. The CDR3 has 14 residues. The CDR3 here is CASTLATSWTEAFF. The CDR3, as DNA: TGTGCCAGCACTTTAGCGACAAGCTGGACTGAAGCTTTCTTT.

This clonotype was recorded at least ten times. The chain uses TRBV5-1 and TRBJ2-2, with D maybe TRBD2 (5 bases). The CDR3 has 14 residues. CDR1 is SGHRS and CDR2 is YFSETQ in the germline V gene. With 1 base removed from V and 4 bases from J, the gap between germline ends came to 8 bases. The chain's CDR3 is CASSLFAGTGELFF. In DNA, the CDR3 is TGCGCCAGCAGCTTGTTTGCGGGCACCGGGGAGCTGTTTTTT.

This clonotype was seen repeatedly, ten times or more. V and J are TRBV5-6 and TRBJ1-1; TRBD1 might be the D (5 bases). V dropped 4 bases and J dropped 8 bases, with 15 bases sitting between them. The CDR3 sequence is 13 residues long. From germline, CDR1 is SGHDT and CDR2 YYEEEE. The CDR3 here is CASSPTTGQEAFF. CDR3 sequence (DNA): TGTGCCAGCAGCCCAACCACCGGACAAGAAGCTTTCTTT.

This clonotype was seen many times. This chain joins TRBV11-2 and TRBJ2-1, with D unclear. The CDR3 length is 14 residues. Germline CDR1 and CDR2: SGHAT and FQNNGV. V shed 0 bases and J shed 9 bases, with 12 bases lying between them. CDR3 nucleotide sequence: TGTGCCAGCAGCTTAGATATTGTGGCGTTTGAGCAGTTCTTC. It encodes CASSLDIVAFEQFF.

The CDR3 DNA reads as TGTGCCAGCAGCTTCCGGCCATACAATGAGCAGTTCTTC. Its translation: CASSFRPYNEQFF. This chain links TRBV11-3 with TRBJ2-1; D gene uncertain. The CDR3 has 13 amino acids. Germline assignment: CDR1 SGHNT and CDR2 YENEEA. V was clipped by 3 bases and J by 4 bases, with 7 bases between them.

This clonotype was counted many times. The CDR3 DNA sequence: TGTGCCAGCAGCTACCGACAGGCAAGAGGGGAAAAACTGTTTTTT. The encoded protein is CASSYRQARGEKLFF. The rearrangement joins TRBV5-8 to TRBJ1-4, with TRBD1 as a possible D gene (6 bases). Germline CDR1 and CDR2: SGHTS and YDEGEE. V lost 3 bases and J 8 bases, leaving 17 bases between the germline ends. The CDR3 has 15 amino acids.

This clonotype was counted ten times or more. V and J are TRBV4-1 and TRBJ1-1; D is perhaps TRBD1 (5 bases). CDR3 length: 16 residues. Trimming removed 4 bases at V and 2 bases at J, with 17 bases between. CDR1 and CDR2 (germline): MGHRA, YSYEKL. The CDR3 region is CASSPGLLGLNTEAFF. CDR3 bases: TGCGCCAGCAGCCCAGGTCTCTTGGGGCTAAACACTGAAGCTTTCTTT.

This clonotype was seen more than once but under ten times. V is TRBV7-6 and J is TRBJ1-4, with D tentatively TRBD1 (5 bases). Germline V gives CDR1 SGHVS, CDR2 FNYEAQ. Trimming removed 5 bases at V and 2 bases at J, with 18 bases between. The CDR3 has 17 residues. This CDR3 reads CASSPNPGTRTNEKLFF. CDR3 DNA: TGTGCCAGCAGCCCAAACCCTGGGACGCGGACTAATGAAAAACTGTTTTTT.

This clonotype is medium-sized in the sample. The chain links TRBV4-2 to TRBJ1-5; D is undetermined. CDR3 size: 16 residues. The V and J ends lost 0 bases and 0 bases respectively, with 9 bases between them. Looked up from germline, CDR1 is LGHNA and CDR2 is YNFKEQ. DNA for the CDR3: TGTGCCAGCAGCCAAGATCGCCAGTATAGCAATCAGCCCCAGCATTTT. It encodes CASSQDRQYSNQPQHF.